This entry describes one T cell receptor (beta chain). Its antigen is not known. This sample was taken from a study of identifying expanded T cells in peripheral blood. Study-wide points: Technical replicates showed about 1.1 changed clones; approximately 2 weeks about 16; four weeks 19. Across healthy donors, higher total template counts meant significantly greater approximately two-week count variance.

Germline values: CDR1 LNHDA, CDR2 SQIVND (reference sequence). This CDR3 region has 12 residues. The V end lost 11 bases, the J end lost 5 bases, and 15 bases lay between the germline ends. Method: immunoSEQ multiplex PCR; TCRdb's copy keeps in-frame clones and lacks some. The table records under 150,000 clones, 84% of them present only once. This chain connects TRBV19 to TRBJ1-2, with D maybe TRBD1 (5 bases). Sequencing input: blood. The clonotype was recovered from a person between 18 and 75 years old in good health. The CDR3 is CAGRDGEYGYTF. DNA for the CDR3: TGTGCCGGCAGGGACGGTGAATATGGCTACACCTTC.